This TCR beta chain was sequenced in a study of type 1 and type 2 diabetes patients. Germline-derived CDR1 and CDR2 are LNHDA and SQIVND (reference sequence). The CDR3 contains 14 residues. V was cut by 4 bases and J by 8 bases, with 15 bases left in between. The table lists this clonotype with a few counts. Amplification started from genomic DNA. Multiplex PCR with 30 forward and 13 reverse primers amplified the TCR beta CDR3. MiXCR, applied by TCRdb to the multiplex PCR reads, yields one record per CDR3 protein. The data hold 250,000 to 300,000 distinct CDR3 sequences, with roughly 50% observed a single time.

The sequence came from a man in his late teens or twenties with type 2 diabetes. Sample: peripheral blood mononuclear cells (PBMCs). The chain links TRBV19 to TRBJ2-1; the D gene is possibly TRBD1 (6 bases). The CDR3 nucleotides are TGTGCCAGTAGTACTAGACAGGCCTTGGATGAGCAGTTCTTC. Translated: CASSTRQALDEQFF.